The 31 T cell receptor beta chains below come from one sample, sequenced in a study of blood T cells in healthy people across ages. A second PCR of about 7 to 12 cycles used a sample-barcoded 5' primer and a J-beta primer mix. TCRdb recomputed calls from the 5' RACE reads with MiXCR, one row per CDR3 protein. The table has 500,000 to 600,000 distinct CDR3 sequences, approximately 27% seen once. Input material: blood. These receptors were taken from a woman in her 70s in good health.

The chain couples TRBV9 to TRBJ2-7; 9 positions match TRBD2. This CDR3 spans 13 amino acids. Germline CDR1 and CDR2: SGDLS and YYNGEE. With V trimmed by 4 bases and J by 3 bases, 2 bases remained unmatched. CDR3 in DNA: TGTGCCAGCAGCAGCGGGGGGTTCTACGAGCAGTACTTC. Protein sequence: CASSSGGFYEQYF.

The V call is TRBV25-1, the J call TRBJ1-1; 9 nucleotides align to TRBD1. CDR3 length: 15 residues. V gave up 3 bases and J gave up 1 base; unmatched junction bases: 3. Looked up from germline, CDR1 is MGHDK and CDR2 is SYGVNS. The CDR3 loop reads CASSDQGQGNTEAFF. In nucleotides, the CDR3 is TGTGCCAGCAGTGACCAGGGACAGGGGAACACTGAAGCTTTCTTT.

This clonotype was counted between two and nine times. V is TRBV7-8 and J is TRBJ1-1; tentative D call: TRBD1 (6 bases). CDR3 length: 16 residues. The germline V gene encodes CDR1 SGHVS and CDR2 FQNEAQ. Trimming removed 2 bases at V and 0 bases at J, with 13 bases between. The CDR3 loop is CASSLLAGEMNTEAFF. CDR3 nucleotides: TGTGCCAGCAGCTTACTGGCAGGGGAGATGAACACTGAAGCTTTCTTT.

The V call is TRBV20-1, the J call TRBJ1-1; maybe TRBD1 (6 bases). This CDR3 spans 15 amino acids. Trimming took 3 bases from V and 2 from J, leaving 16 bases between them. Germline-derived CDR1 and CDR2 are DFQATT and SNEGSKA (reference sequence). The CDR3 spells CSARVRGGPNTEAFF. CDR3 coding DNA: TGCAGTGCTAGGGTAAGGGGGGGACCTAACACTGAAGCTTTCTTT.

The chain has TRBV12-3 or TRBV12-4 and TRBJ2-1; 14 positions match TRBD2. The CDR3 has 20 residues. With V trimmed by 5 bases and J by 0 bases, 12 bases remained unmatched. CDR3 region: CASSGERWGLAGASYNEQFF. DNA for the CDR3: TGTGCCAGCAGTGGAGAACGGTGGGGACTAGCGGGGGCCTCCTACAATGAGCAGTTCTTC.

Many counts were recorded for this clonotype. The chain has TRBV12-3 or TRBV12-4 and TRBJ2-4, with TRBD1 matching over 10 bases. The CDR3 spans 14 residues. V lost 5 bases, J lost 8 bases, and 6 bases stayed unmatched. The CDR3 region has the DNA TGTGCCAGCAGTCTGACAGGGGGCATGGACATTCAGTACTTC. Amino acids: CASSLTGGMDIQYF.

The rearrangement links TRBV7-2 to TRBJ2-5; the D gene is possibly TRBD2 (7 bases). The DNA end lines up better with TRBJ2-7; the J call may be wrong. CDR3 length: 14 residues. Germline CDR1 is SGHTA and CDR2 is FQGNSA. The CDR3 nucleotides read TGTGCCAGCAGCAGCAGACGGGGGGCTAGCGAGCAGTACTTC. Its protein is CASSSRRGASEQYF.

The chain carries TRBV5-1 and TRBJ1-1; no reliable D call. V was cut by 0 bases and J by 3 bases, with 9 bases left in between. The CDR3 is 14 amino acids. Germline lookup yields CDR1 SGHRS and CDR2 YFSETQ. The CDR3 DNA reads TGCGCCAGCAGCTTGGGGATCAAGGACACTGAAGCTTTCTTT. It encodes CASSLGIKDTEAFF.

This chain uses TRBV20-1 with TRBJ2-5; D is tentatively TRBD1 or TRBD2 (6 bases each). This CDR3 contains 15 residues. Between the trimmed V and J ends, which lost 2 bases and 5 bases, there was a span of 18 bases. Germline CDR1 is DFQATT and CDR2 is SNEGSKA (reference sequence). The CDR3 DNA follows: TGCAGTGCTAGACGCCCGACAGGAGGGAGGGAGACCCAGTACTTC. Protein sequence: CSARRPTGGRETQYF.

This clonotype has a single count. The chain combines TRBV16 with TRBJ2-7; D unresolved. Germline CDR1 reads KGHSY; CDR2 reads FQNENV. V was trimmed by 6 bases and J by 3 bases, leaving 12 bases between them. The length of the CDR3 is 13 residues. DNA of the CDR3: TGTGCCAGCAGATCGACCGGCGTCTACGAGCAGTACTTC. It yields the protein CASRSTGVYEQYF.

This clonotype has more than one count but fewer than ten. The V gene is TRBV3-1, the J gene TRBJ2-7, with D uncertain. V lost 1 base, J lost 13 bases, and 14 bases lay in between. CDR1 is LGHDT and CDR2 is YNNKEL in the germline V gene (reference sequence). The CDR3 contains 12 residues. Here the CDR3 DNA reads TGTGCCAGCAGCCAAGGGGAAACCGGCTGCTACTTC. Residues: CASSQGETGCYF.

The V and J genes are TRBV3-1 and TRBJ2-4, with D uncertain. Germline CDR1 LGHDT, CDR2 YNNKEL (reference sequence). The CDR3 consists of 13 residues. V shed 1 base and J shed 0 bases, with 1 base lying between them. The CDR3 DNA reads TGTGCCAGCAGCCAAGGAGCCAAAAACATTCAGTACTTC. This codes for CASSQGAKNIQYF.

The genes are TRBV4-3 and TRBJ1-6; the D gene is possibly TRBD1 (6 bases). There are 17 residues in the CDR3. V dropped 4 bases and J dropped 2 bases, with 15 bases sitting between them. Germline V lookup: CDR1 LGHNA, CDR2 YSLEER. CDR3 DNA: TGCGCCAGCAGCCGTGGGGGACAAGGGGCCTATAATTCACCCCTCCACTTT. Residues: CASSRGGQGAYNSPLHF.

About this clonotype itself: Germline and junction disagree at one end, which may indicate a read error. The gene calls are TRBV2 and TRBJ2-4; D perhaps matches TRBD1 (6 bases). CDR1 and CDR2 from the germline V gene are SNHLY and FYNNEI. This CDR3 comprises 15 residues. This CDR3 is CASSRTQGNKNIQHF. The DNA of the CDR3 is TGTGCCAGCAGCAGAACACAGGGTAACAAAAACATTCAGCACTTC.

The rearrangement joins TRBV7-2 to TRBJ2-5; the match to TRBD2 covers 9 bases. The germline V gene has CDR1 SGHTA and CDR2 FQGNSA. The V and J ends lost 5 bases and 5 bases, in that order; junction bases with no gene match: 9. This CDR3 has 15 residues. The CDR3 region is CASSTRVAGEETQYF. The CDR3 DNA follows: TGTGCCAGCAGCACCAGAGTAGCGGGAGAGGAGACCCAGTACTTC.

This clonotype came up a few times. The chain carries TRBV20-1 and TRBJ1-1; the D gene is possibly TRBD1 (5 bases). The germline CDR1 and CDR2 sequences are DFQATT and SNEGSKA (reference sequence). This CDR3 comprises 12 residues. V was pared by 4 bases and J by 4 bases, with 10 bases between. In DNA, the CDR3 is TGCAGTGCTACAGGGTGGAGCACTGAAGCTTTCTTT. Translating gives CSATGWSTEAFF.

This clonotype has more than one count but fewer than ten. This sequence joins TRBV5-6 and TRBJ2-3; D is possibly TRBD2 (6 bases). V lost 2 bases to trimming and J lost 4 bases, with 20 bases between them. The CDR3 runs 17 residues. Looked up from germline, CDR1 is SGHDT and CDR2 is YYEEEE. The CDR3 is CASSFYVRDSLADTQYF. The CDR3 DNA follows: TGTGCCAGCAGCTTTTATGTCCGGGACTCTCTAGCAGATACGCAGTATTTT.

As for this clonotype: Sequence at one end of the junction differs from germline and may be a read error. The chain couples TRBV5-5 to TRBJ2-5; TRBD1 is a possible D gene (5 bases). This CDR3 has 12 amino acids. The germline V gene encodes CDR1 SGHKS and CDR2 YYEKEE (reference sequence). CDR3 DNA: TGTGCCAGCAGTCAGGAAAGGGGTGAGCAGCTCTTC. This encodes CASSQERGEQLF.

The CDR3 DNA is TGCAGTGCTCCCACACCGGTGTGGTCCTATAATTCACCCCTCCACTTT. The encoded protein is CSAPTPVWSYNSPLHF. The rearrangement joins TRBV20-1 to TRBJ1-6; D is unresolved. This CDR3 has 16 residues. The V end lost 5 bases, the J end lost 1 base, and 15 bases lay between the germline ends. Germline values: CDR1 DFQATT, CDR2 SNEGSKA (reference sequence).

The chain carries TRBV15 and TRBJ2-3; no firm D call. Trimming took off 0 bases at V and 7 bases at J, with 8 bases between the two ends. The CDR3 has 13 residues. From germline, CDR1 is LNHNV and CDR2 YYDKDF (reference sequence). The CDR3 coding sequence is TGTGCCACCAGCAGAGATTCGGTTTATACGCAGTATTTT. Translation gives CATSRDSVYTQYF.

This clonotype was detected a few times. J is TRBJ1-2 and V is TRBV3-1; TRBD1 matches 8 bases. This CDR3 has 14 residues. Germline assignment: CDR1 LGHDT and CDR2 YNNKEL (reference sequence). With V trimmed by 2 bases and J by 6 bases, 5 bases remained unmatched. CDR3 region: CASSQTRTGHGYTF. The CDR3 bases are TGTGCCAGCAGCCAAACCCGGACAGGGCATGGCTACACCTTC.

The rearrangement links TRBV12-5 to TRBJ2-2; D unclear. CDR3 size: 14 residues. Germline assignment: CDR1 LGHNT and CDR2 FRNRAP. Trimming pared 5 bases from V and 0 bases from J, leaving 7 bases between. CDR3 nucleotide sequence: TGTGCTAGTGGTCCCGTACCGAACACCGGGGAGCTGTTTTTT. This gives the protein CASGPVPNTGELFF.

This clonotype has a handful of counts. DNA of the CDR3: TGTGCCAGCAGCCCACAGGGGGCTCGCTCCTATAATTCACCCCTCCACTTT. Protein sequence: CASSPQGARSYNSPLHF. This sequence joins TRBV7-2 and TRBJ1-6; 9 bases match TRBD1. Germline CDR1 SGHTA, CDR2 FQGNSA. Unmatched junction bases numbered 5, after V lost 5 bases and J lost 0 bases. The CDR3 loop spans 17 amino acids.

The genes are TRBV5-1 and TRBJ2-2, with D hard to call. V lost 4 bases, J lost 1 base, and 11 bases lay in between. CDR1 is SGHRS, CDR2 YFSETQ, per germline. The CDR3 consists of 15 residues. CDR3 amino acids: CASSRHPLNTGELFF. CDR3 nucleotides: TGCGCCAGCAGCAGACATCCCCTGAACACCGGGGAGCTGTTTTTT.

The rearrangement uses TRBV28 and TRBJ1-1; D call uncertain. V shed 3 bases and J shed 0 bases, with 8 bases lying between them. The CDR3 contains 14 residues. CDR1 is MDHEN, CDR2 SYDVKM, per germline. The CDR3 nucleotides are TGTGCCAGCAGTTTCGTCAGTATGAACACTGAAGCTTTCTTT. This encodes CASSFVSMNTEAFF.

This chain connects TRBV7-2 to TRBJ2-5; no reliable D call. V lost 5 bases and J 7 bases, leaving 11 bases between the germline ends. CDR3 length equals 12 residues. Looked up from germline, CDR1 is SGHTA and CDR2 is FQGNSA. The CDR3 coding sequence is TGTGCCAGCAGCCCCCGACTCGGGACCCAGTACTTC. The encoded protein is CASSPRLGTQYF.

This clonotype was recorded at least ten times. This rearrangement joins TRBV24-1 to TRBJ1-1; 7 nucleotides agree with TRBD1. The CDR3 is 12 amino acids. Germline V CDR1 and CDR2: KGHDR, SFDVKD. After removal of 4 bases from V and 10 bases from J, the junction contained 5 bases not matched to a gene. This chain's CDR3 is CATSDPGQRAFF. The CDR3 bases are TGTGCCACCAGTGACCCGGGACAGAGAGCTTTCTTT.

The V and J genes are TRBV7-3 and TRBJ1-1; D remains ambiguous. CDR1 and CDR2 from the germline V gene are SGHTA and FQGTGA. V was clipped by 1 base and J by 4 bases, with 16 bases between them. The CDR3 spans 16 residues. The chain's CDR3 is CASSLMLSTGGTEAFF. CDR3 nucleotide sequence: TGTGCCAGCAGCTTAATGCTGTCTACTGGTGGCACTGAAGCTTTCTTT. Combining the CDR3 with reference TRBV7-3 and TRBJ1-1 gives the whole variable domain GAGVSQTPSNKVTEKGKYVELRCDPISGHTALYWYRQSLGQGPEFLIYFQGTGAADDSGLPNDRFFAVRPEGSVSTLKIQRTERGDSAVYLCASSLMLSTGGTEAFFGQGTRLTVV.

This clonotype has more than one count but fewer than ten. The chain is built from TRBV6-2 or TRBV6-3 and TRBJ2-5, with D maybe TRBD1 (5 bases). The CDR3 consists of 14 residues. V lost 7 bases and J 0 bases, leaving 12 bases between the germline ends. Germline V gives CDR1 MNHEY, CDR2 SVGEGT. CDR3 DNA: TGTGCCAGCACGTGGGGCTACGACCAAGAGACCCAGTACTTC. It yields the protein CASTWGYDQETQYF.

This clonotype was picked up a small number of times. The genes are TRBV29-1 and TRBJ1-4; 8 bases align to TRBD1. CDR1 and CDR2 from the germline V gene are SQVTM and ANQGSEA. The length of the CDR3 is 13 residues. After removal of 7 bases from V and 7 bases from J, the junction contained 8 bases not matched to a gene. The CDR3: CSGQGAPGEKLFF. CDR3 DNA: TGCAGCGGGCAGGGGGCGCCGGGTGAAAAACTGTTTTTT.

This clonotype was seen a few times. The V call is TRBV7-2, the J call TRBJ1-2; no clear D gene. V was pared by 7 bases and J by 5 bases, with 20 bases between. Germline V gives CDR1 SGHTA, CDR2 FQGNSA. This CDR3 spans 15 amino acids. Here the CDR3 reads CASIPTHGISYGYTF. The CDR3 DNA is TGTGCCAGCATTCCGACCCACGGGATTTCGTATGGCTACACCTTC.